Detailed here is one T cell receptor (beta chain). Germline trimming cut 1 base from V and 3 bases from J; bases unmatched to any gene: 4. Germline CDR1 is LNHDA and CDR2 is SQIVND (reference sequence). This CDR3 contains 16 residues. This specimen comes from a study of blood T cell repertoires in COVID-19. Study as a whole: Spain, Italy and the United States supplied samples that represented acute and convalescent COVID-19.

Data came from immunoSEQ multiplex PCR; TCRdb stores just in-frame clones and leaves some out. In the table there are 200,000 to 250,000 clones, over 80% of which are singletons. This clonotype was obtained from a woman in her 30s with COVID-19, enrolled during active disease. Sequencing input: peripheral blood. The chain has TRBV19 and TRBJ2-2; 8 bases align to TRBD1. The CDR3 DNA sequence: TGTGCCAGTAGTATAGTCCAGGGGGCCCACACCGGGGAGCTGTTTTTT. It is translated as CASSIVQGAHTGELFF.